Below are 31 T cell receptor beta chains sequenced from a single sample in a study of blood T cell repertoires in COVID-19. TCRdb's table, derived via immunoSEQ multiplex PCR, lists solely in-frame clones and lacks some. The table lists fewer than 250,000 clones, 83% of them singletons. Sequencing was done on a sample of peripheral blood. The receptor set was obtained from a woman in her thirties or forties with active or convalescent COVID-19.

V gene TRBV18 combines with J gene TRBJ1-1; 8 nucleotides match TRBD1. Germline assignment: CDR1 KGHSH and CDR2 LQKENI. The V gene end was trimmed by 8 bases and the J gene end by 2 bases; junction bases not matched to a gene: 10. The CDR3 contains 15 residues. The CDR3 DNA is TGTGCCAGCCGGACAGGGTTCACCCCTAACACTGAAGCTTTCTTT. Translated: CASRTGFTPNTEAFF.

The J gene is TRBJ2-7, the V gene TRBV24-1, with 9 bases matching TRBD2. V lost 5 bases, J lost 0 bases, and 1 base stayed unmatched. This CDR3 has 14 amino acids. Germline V lookup: CDR1 KGHDR, CDR2 SFDVKD. Here the CDR3 reads CATSGLADSYEQYF. CDR3 sequence (DNA): TGTGCCACCAGTGGACTAGCGGACTCCTACGAGCAGTACTTC.

The CDR3 nucleotides are TGTGCCAGCAGCCAACCAGGGTGGGAAGCTAACTATGGCTACACCTTC. Translated: CASSQPGWEANYGYTF. The V gene is TRBV14, the J gene TRBJ1-2; perhaps TRBD1 as D (5 bases). Trimming shortened V by 2 bases and J by 0 bases, and 13 bases separated the two germline ends. CDR1 is SGHDN and CDR2 is FVKESK in the germline V gene. The CDR3 consists of 16 residues.

The rearrangement uses TRBV2 and TRBJ2-2; the match to TRBD2 covers 8 bases. Trimming at V came to 6 bases and at J to 6 bases, leaving 12 bases not matched to a gene. The CDR3 is 16 amino acids. CDR1 is SNHLY and CDR2 is FYNNEI in the germline V gene. Here the CDR3 reads CASRDMTSVYAGELFF. CDR3 sequence (DNA): TGTGCCAGCAGGGATATGACTAGCGTTTATGCCGGGGAGCTGTTTTTT.

This chain connects TRBV13 to TRBJ1-4; D remains ambiguous. With 5 bases removed from V and 5 bases from J, the gap between germline ends came to 15 bases. The CDR3 is 15 amino acids. Germline V lookup: CDR1 PRHDT, CDR2 FYEKMQ (reference sequence). CDR3 region: CASSPTRGGNEKLFF. CDR3 in DNA: TGTGCCAGCAGCCCCACACGGGGAGGGAATGAAAAACTGTTTTTT.

This clone was counted once. The chain recombines TRBV4-2 with TRBJ2-7; the D gene is possibly TRBD1 (6 bases). This CDR3 region has 20 residues. Germline CDR1 reads LGHNA; CDR2 reads YNFKEQ. V lost 0 bases and J lost 0, with 24 bases in between. Written as DNA, the CDR3 is TGTGCCAGCAGCCAAGAATTTCGTGGGGGCGGGCAGGGAAGCTCCTACGAGCAGTACTTC. Amino acid sequence: CASSQEFRGGGQGSSYEQYF.

The chain couples TRBV6-5 to TRBJ2-1; 10 nucleotides agree with TRBD2. The CDR3 loop spans 14 amino acids. Germline V CDR1 and CDR2: MNHEY, SVGAGI. The V segment lost 5 bases and the J segment 9 bases; nucleotides outside the gene matches: 7. The DNA of the CDR3 is TGTGCCAGCAGTCCACTAGCGGGATTGGGTGAGCAGTTCTTC. Its protein product is CASSPLAGLGEQFF.

The genes are TRBV3-1 (or the pseudogene TRBV3-2) and TRBJ2-7; the D gene is possibly TRBD1 (6 bases). The CDR3 runs 17 residues. Germline V CDR1 and CDR2: LGHDT, YNNKEL (reference sequence). V lost 3 bases and J lost 2, with 20 bases in between. The CDR3 protein is CASSHKGQSSSAYEQYF. The DNA of the CDR3 is TGTGCCAGCAGCCACAAAGGACAGTCCTCTTCGGCCTACGAGCAGTACTTC.

The V and J genes are TRBV21-1 and TRBJ2-3; the DNA was not compared with TRBD1, the D call given in the table. TRBV21-1 is marked as a pseudogene. This CDR3 region has 17 residues. The CDR3 loop reads CASSKARWTGVTDTQYF. The CDR3 DNA is TGTGCCAGCAGCAAAGCGAGGTGGACAGGGGTTACAGATACGCAGTATTTT.

This rearrangement joins TRBV2 to TRBJ2-5; TRBD2 agrees at 16 bases. CDR1 is SNHLY and CDR2 is FYNNEI in the germline V gene. V gave up 6 bases and J gave up 2 bases; unmatched junction bases: 24. The CDR3 is 23 amino acids. The CDR3 sequence: CASRRRQRLGTSGGADLQETQYF. As DNA, the CDR3 is TGTGCCAGCAGGCGCCGCCAGCGACTAGGGACTAGCGGGGGGGCGGACCTTCAAGAGACCCAGTACTTC.

This clone was picked up a small number of times. The chain couples TRBV6-5 to TRBJ1-2, with D unresolved. Germline lookup yields CDR1 MNHEY and CDR2 SVGAGI. The germline V and J ends were trimmed by 0 bases and 0 bases, with 8 bases remaining between them. The length of the CDR3 is 15 residues. The DNA of the CDR3 is TGTGCCAGCAGTTACTCGAGTAGTGCTAACTATGGCTACACCTTC. Translated, it gives CASSYSSSANYGYTF.

This chain uses TRBV6-2 or TRBV6-3 with TRBJ1-2; D uncertain. The germline CDR1 and CDR2 sequences are MNHEY and SVGEGT. V was cut by 4 bases and J by 2 bases, with 8 bases left in between. The CDR3 extends over 13 amino acids. This CDR3 reads CASSLDSNYGYTF. Written as DNA, the CDR3 is TGTGCCAGCAGTTTGGACTCCAACTATGGCTACACCTTC.

J is TRBJ2-1 and V is TRBV29-1, with TRBD2 matching over 7 bases. The V gene end was trimmed by 7 bases and the J gene end by 7 bases; junction bases not matched to a gene: 13. The length of the CDR3 is 14 residues. The germline V gene encodes CDR1 SQVTM and CDR2 ANQGSEA. CDR3 nucleotide sequence: TGCAGCGCAGGCCGGCAGGGAGGGCAAAATGAGCAGTTCTTC. Amino acid sequence: CSAGRQGGQNEQFF.

V and J are TRBV20-1 and TRBJ1-1; D perhaps matches TRBD1 (6 bases). The CDR3 is 11 residues long. CDR1 is DFQATT and CDR2 is SNEGSKA in the germline V gene (reference sequence). Trimming removed 4 bases at V and 6 bases at J, with 9 bases between. The CDR3 spells CSATGDSEAFF. DNA for the CDR3: TGCAGTGCTACAGGGGATTCTGAAGCTTTCTTT.

This clone was counted a few times. V is TRBV7-9 and J is TRBJ1-2; 10 bases line up with TRBD1. The CDR3 runs 16 residues. Germline-derived CDR1 and CDR2 are SEHNR and FQNEAQ (reference sequence). J was trimmed by 7 bases and V by 5 bases; bases with no gene match: 13. CDR3 nucleotide sequence: TGTGCCAGCAGCCCGTTCGGCGGGACAGGGGCTAGTGGCTACACCTTC. Its translation is CASSPFGGTGASGYTF.

This clone was counted once. This chain joins TRBV11-3 and TRBJ2-1, with 9 bases lining up with TRBD2. CDR1 SGHNT and CDR2 YENEEA come from the germline V gene. J was trimmed by 8 bases and V by 0 bases; bases with no gene match: 11. CDR3 size: 17 residues. CDR3 loop: CASSLDNSGRKVDEQFF. The CDR3 DNA is TGTGCCAGCAGCTTAGATAATAGCGGGAGAAAGGTCGATGAGCAGTTCTTC.

This clone was seen only a few times. The rearrangement links TRBV27 to TRBJ1-2; TRBD1 might be the D (6 bases). V lost 6 bases and J 3 bases, leaving 14 bases between the germline ends. The CDR3 sequence is 14 residues long. Germline V gives CDR1 MNHEY, CDR2 SMNVEV (reference sequence). The CDR3 reads CASSNLQGDYGYTF. As DNA, the CDR3 is TGTGCCAGCAGCAACTTACAGGGAGACTATGGCTACACCTTC.

This chain joins TRBV28 and TRBJ1-1; TRBD1 might be the D (6 bases). Germline CDR1 MDHEN, CDR2 SYDVKM. This CDR3 spans 15 amino acids. V was trimmed by 5 bases and J by 1 base, leaving 14 bases between them. CDR3 in DNA: TGTGCCAGCAGTCCTTGGGGGGGGGCGAACACTGAAGCTTTCTTT. Residues: CASSPWGGANTEAFF.

This rearrangement joins TRBV29-1 to TRBJ2-7, with D maybe TRBD1 (6 bases). The CDR3 extends over 14 amino acids. The V gene lost 0 bases and the J gene lost 1 base, with 10 bases spanning the gap. The germline V gene has CDR1 SQVTM and CDR2 ANQGSEA. The chain's CDR3 is CSVEEQGSSYEQYF. DNA of the CDR3: TGCAGCGTTGAAGAACAGGGAAGTTCCTACGAGCAGTACTTC.

The chain has TRBV2 and TRBJ1-2; 12 nucleotides match TRBD1. The CDR3 contains 14 residues. The germline CDR1 and CDR2 sequences are SNHLY and FYNNEI. With V trimmed by 6 bases and J by 6 bases, 5 bases remained unmatched. This CDR3 reads CASRAGTGGNGYTF. CDR3 DNA sequence: TGTGCCAGCAGGGCCGGGACAGGGGGCAATGGCTACACCTTC.

Here the CDR3 DNA reads TGTGCCAGCAGTGAAGGGCGGAGCAATCAGCCCCAGCATTTT. The encoded protein is CASSEGRSNQPQHF. This sequence joins TRBV6-1 and TRBJ1-5; D is unclear. Germline CDR1 MNHNS, CDR2 SASEGT. This CDR3 has 14 residues. V dropped 1 base and J dropped 1 base, with 5 bases sitting between them.

The chain uses TRBV7-2 and TRBJ2-1; 7 bases match TRBD1. The CDR3 contains 14 residues. Germline lookup yields CDR1 SGHTA and CDR2 FQGNSA. V dropped 4 bases and J dropped 8; count of bases not matched to a gene: 8. CDR3 amino acids: CASSSGQDWDEQFF. CDR3 nucleotide sequence: TGTGCCAGCAGCTCTGGACAGGATTGGGATGAGCAGTTCTTC.

V and J are TRBV18 and TRBJ2-3; the D gene is possibly TRBD2 (5 bases). The CDR3 sequence is 15 residues long. Germline V gene lookup returns CDR1 KGHSH and CDR2 LQKENI. The V gene lost 1 base and the J gene lost 2 bases, with 10 bases spanning the gap. The CDR3 sequence is CASSPQWGDTDTQYF. In nucleotides, the CDR3 is TGTGCCAGCTCACCACAATGGGGAGACACAGATACGCAGTATTTT.

This chain connects TRBV19 to TRBJ2-5; the match to TRBD2 covers 16 bases. This CDR3 contains 14 residues. Germline CDR1 LNHDA, CDR2 SQIVND (reference sequence). The V gene end was trimmed by 8 bases and the J gene end by 4 bases; junction bases not matched to a gene: 1. The CDR3 nucleotides read TGTGCCAGTGGGACTAGCGGGGGGGCAGAGACCCAGTACTTC. It codes for CASGTSGGAETQYF.

The gene calls are TRBV7-8 and TRBJ1-1; possible D gene TRBD1, 5 bases. The CDR3 contains 16 residues. Trimming took off 1 base at V and 5 bases at J, with 17 bases between the two ends. Germline V gene data show CDR1 as SGHVS and CDR2 as FQNEAQ. CDR3 sequence reads: CASSLVRPTEGTEAFF. As DNA, the CDR3 is TGTGCCAGCAGCTTAGTTCGCCCGACAGAAGGAACTGAAGCTTTCTTT.

This clone was seen a single time. The V gene is TRBV5-1, the J gene TRBJ2-7; possibly TRBD1 for D (6 bases). In germline, CDR1 is SGHRS, CDR2 YFSETQ. V was pared by 4 bases and J by 0 bases, with 11 bases between. This CDR3 has 14 residues. DNA for the CDR3: TGCGCCAGCAGCCTGGACAGCAGCTCCTACGAGCAGTACTTC. This gives the protein CASSLDSSSYEQYF.

The V gene is TRBV5-1, the J gene TRBJ2-1, with 9 bases that match TRBD2. The germline V gene has CDR1 SGHRS and CDR2 YFSETQ. Trimming cost V 4 bases and J 5 bases; bases outside gene matches: 4. The CDR3 runs 14 residues. The CDR3 coding sequence is TGCGCCAGCAGCCCGACTAGCGGCAACAATGAGCAGTTCTTC. Encoded protein: CASSPTSGNNEQFF.

V and J are TRBV5-1 and TRBJ2-7; TRBD1 aligns across 8 bases. The CDR3 totals 14 residues. The V gene end was trimmed by 4 bases and the J gene end by 5 bases; junction bases not matched to a gene: 8. Germline V gives CDR1 SGHRS, CDR2 YFSETQ. The CDR3 coding sequence is TGCGCCAGCAGCCAACGGACAGGGTTGGACGAGCAGTACTTC. Translation: CASSQRTGLDEQYF.

The CDR3 reads CASSITGTLPGNTQYF. In DNA form, the CDR3 reads TGCGCCAGCAGCATCACCGGGACTCTCCCTGGGAATACGCAGTATTTT. This chain connects TRBV5-1 to TRBJ2-3; D perhaps matches TRBD2 (6 bases). Trimming stripped 4 bases from V and 7 bases from J, with 22 bases between. The CDR3 runs to 16 residues. In germline, CDR1 is SGHRS, CDR2 YFSETQ.

This clone has a single count. The V call is TRBV5-4, the J call TRBJ2-1, with 7 bases identical to TRBD2. The V segment lost 4 bases and the J segment 0 bases; nucleotides outside the gene matches: 7. The CDR3 totals 16 residues. Per the germline V gene, CDR1 is SGHNT and CDR2 is YYREEE (reference sequence). CDR3 DNA sequence: TGTGCCAGCAGCGGCGGACTAGTCGGCTCCTACAATGAGCAGTTCTTC. Amino acids: CASSGGLVGSYNEQFF.

This rearrangement joins TRBV20-1 to TRBJ1-5, with a possible D match to TRBD1 (6 bases). The CDR3 contains 12 residues. The germline gives CDR1 DFQATT, CDR2 SNEGSKA (reference sequence). Trimming removed 3 bases at V and 5 bases at J, with 8 bases between. The CDR3 region has the DNA TGCAGTGCTAGTAAGGGGGATCAGCCCCAGCATTTT. Translation gives CSASKGDQPQHF.